This T cell receptor beta chain derives from a study of T-cell reconstitution after alpha-beta-depleted transplantation in children. CDR1 SQVTM and CDR2 ANQGSEA come from the germline V gene. The CDR3 spans 12 residues. V was clipped by 6 bases and J by 8 bases, with 16 bases between them. The library targeted TCRbeta and was prepared with unique molecular identifiers. TCRdb processed the PCR reads anew with MiXCR; each CDR3 protein has one entry. The sample has over 400,000 distinct CDR3 sequences, about 45% seen once. Comment on this clonotype: Antigen: not known.

Findings and limits, study-wide: Some patients' high day-60 TCRbeta diversity was attributed to recipient cells surviving conditioning. Several hundred expanded graft clones reportedly were the source of alpha-beta T cells about two months after transplant. Newly produced T cells mostly accounted for T-cell counts and diversity one year post-transplant.

This sequence originates from a girl aged 2 to 10 with aplastic anemia, due to receive a stem cell transplant. The source material was PBMCs, sampled before TCRalphabeta/CD19-depleted stem cell transplant. The V gene is TRBV29-1, the J gene TRBJ1-1, with D possibly matching TRBD1 (6 bases). The CDR3 DNA follows: TGCAGCGTCATTAGGGGGGTCACCGAAGCTTTCTTT. Protein: CSVIRGVTEAFF.